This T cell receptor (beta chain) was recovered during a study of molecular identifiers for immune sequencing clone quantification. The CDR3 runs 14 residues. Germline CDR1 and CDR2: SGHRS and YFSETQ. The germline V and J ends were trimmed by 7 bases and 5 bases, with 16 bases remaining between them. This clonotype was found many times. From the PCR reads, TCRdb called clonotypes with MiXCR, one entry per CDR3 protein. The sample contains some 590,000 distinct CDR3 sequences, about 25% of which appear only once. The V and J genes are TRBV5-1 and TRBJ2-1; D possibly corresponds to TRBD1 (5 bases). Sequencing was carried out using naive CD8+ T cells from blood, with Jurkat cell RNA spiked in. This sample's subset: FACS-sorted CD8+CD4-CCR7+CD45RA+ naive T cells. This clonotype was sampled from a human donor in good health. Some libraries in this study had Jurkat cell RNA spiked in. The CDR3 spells CASSQGRVNNEQFF. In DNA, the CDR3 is TGCGCCAGCTCCCAGGGAAGGGTCAACAATGAGCAGTTCTTC.